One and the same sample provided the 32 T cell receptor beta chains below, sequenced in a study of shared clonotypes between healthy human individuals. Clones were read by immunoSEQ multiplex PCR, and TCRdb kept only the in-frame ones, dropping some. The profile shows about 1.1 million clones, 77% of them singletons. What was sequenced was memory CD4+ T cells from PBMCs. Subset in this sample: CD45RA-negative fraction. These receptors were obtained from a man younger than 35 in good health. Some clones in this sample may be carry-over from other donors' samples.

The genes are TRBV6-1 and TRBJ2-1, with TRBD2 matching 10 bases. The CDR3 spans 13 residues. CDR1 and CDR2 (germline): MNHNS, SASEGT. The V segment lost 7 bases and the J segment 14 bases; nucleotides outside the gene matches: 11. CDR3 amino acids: CASTPLLAGDEFF. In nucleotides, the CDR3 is TGTGCCAGCACCCCGTTGCTAGCGGGAGACGAGTTCTTC.

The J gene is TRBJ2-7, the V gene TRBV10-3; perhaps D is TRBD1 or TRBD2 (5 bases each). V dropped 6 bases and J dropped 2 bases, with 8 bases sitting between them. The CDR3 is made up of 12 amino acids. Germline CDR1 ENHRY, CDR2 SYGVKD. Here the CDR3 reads CAIRGDPYEQYF. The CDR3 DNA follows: TGTGCCATCAGGGGGGATCCCTACGAGCAGTACTTC.

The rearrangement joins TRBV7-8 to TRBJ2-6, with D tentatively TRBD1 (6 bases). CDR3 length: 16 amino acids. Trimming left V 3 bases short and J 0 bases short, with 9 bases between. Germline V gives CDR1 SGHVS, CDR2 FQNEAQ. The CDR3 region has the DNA TGTGCCAGCAGCTTGGACAGATTCTCTGGGGCCAACGTCCTGACTTTC. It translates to CASSLDRFSGANVLTF.

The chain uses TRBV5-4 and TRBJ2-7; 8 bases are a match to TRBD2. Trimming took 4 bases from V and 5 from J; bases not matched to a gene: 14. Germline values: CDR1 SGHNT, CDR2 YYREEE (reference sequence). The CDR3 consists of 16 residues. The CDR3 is CASSLHRTRGGNEQYF. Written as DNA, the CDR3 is TGTGCCAGCAGCCTCCATCGGACCCGGGGGGGTAACGAGCAGTACTTC.

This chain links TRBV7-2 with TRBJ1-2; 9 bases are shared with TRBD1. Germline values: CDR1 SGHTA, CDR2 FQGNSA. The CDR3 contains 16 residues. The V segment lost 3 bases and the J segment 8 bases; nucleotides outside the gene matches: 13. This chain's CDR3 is CASSFRRTGAGEGYTF. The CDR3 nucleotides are TGTGCCAGCAGCTTTAGGAGGACAGGGGCGGGGGAAGGCTACACCTTC. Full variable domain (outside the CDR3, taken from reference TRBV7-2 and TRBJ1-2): GAGVSQSPSNKVTEKGKDVELRCDPISGHTALYWYRQSLGQGLEFLIYFQGNSAPDKSGLPSDRFSAERTGGSVSTLTIQRTQQEDSAVYLCASSFRRTGAGEGYTFGSGTRLTVV.

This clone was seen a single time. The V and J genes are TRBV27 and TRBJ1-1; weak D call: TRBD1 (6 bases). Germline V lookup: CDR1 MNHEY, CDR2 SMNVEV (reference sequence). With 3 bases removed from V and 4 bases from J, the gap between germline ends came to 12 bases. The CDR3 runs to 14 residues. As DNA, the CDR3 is TGTGCCAGCAGTTTGAAAAGGGGGACCACTGAAGCTTTCTTT. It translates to CASSLKRGTTEAFF.

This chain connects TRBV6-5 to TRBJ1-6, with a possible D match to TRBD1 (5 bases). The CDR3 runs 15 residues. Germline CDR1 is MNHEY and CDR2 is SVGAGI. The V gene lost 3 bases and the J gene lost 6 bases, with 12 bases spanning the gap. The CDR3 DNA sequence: TGTGCCAGCAGTTATGGACGGGGGTTTAATTCACCCCTCCACTTT. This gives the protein CASSYGRGFNSPLHF.

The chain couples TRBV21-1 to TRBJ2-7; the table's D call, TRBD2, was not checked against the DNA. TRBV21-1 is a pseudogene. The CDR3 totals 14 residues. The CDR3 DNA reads TGTGCCAGCACCAGGGGCGGGAGAACCTACGAGCAGTACTTC. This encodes CASTRGGRTYEQYF.

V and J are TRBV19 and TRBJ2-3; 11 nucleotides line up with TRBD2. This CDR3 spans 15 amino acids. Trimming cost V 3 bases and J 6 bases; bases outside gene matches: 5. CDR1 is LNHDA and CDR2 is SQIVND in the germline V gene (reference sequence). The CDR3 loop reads CASSIIAGGADTQYF. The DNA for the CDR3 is TGTGCCAGTAGTATCATAGCGGGAGGGGCCGATACGCAGTATTTT.

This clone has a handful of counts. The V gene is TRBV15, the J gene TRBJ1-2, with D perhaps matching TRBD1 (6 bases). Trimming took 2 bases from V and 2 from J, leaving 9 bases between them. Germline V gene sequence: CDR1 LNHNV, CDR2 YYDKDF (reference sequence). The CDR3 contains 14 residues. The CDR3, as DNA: TGTGCCACCAGCAGACGACAGGTGAACTATGGCTACACCTTC. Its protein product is CATSRRQVNYGYTF.

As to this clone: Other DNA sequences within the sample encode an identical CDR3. This CDR3 is CASSLGRNQPQHF. CDR3 nucleotide sequence: TGTGCCAGCAGTTTAGGCAGGAATCAGCCCCAGCATTTT. The chain joins TRBV28 to TRBJ1-5; no clear D gene. Germline-derived CDR1 and CDR2 are MDHEN and SYDVKM. This CDR3 has 13 residues. V gave up 2 bases and J gave up 4 bases, with 6 bases separating them.

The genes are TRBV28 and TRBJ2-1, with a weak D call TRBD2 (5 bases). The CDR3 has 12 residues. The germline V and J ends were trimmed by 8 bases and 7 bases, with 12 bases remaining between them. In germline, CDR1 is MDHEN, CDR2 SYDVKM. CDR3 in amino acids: CASATRRNEQFF. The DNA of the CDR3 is TGTGCCAGCGCCACTAGGCGGAATGAGCAGTTCTTC.

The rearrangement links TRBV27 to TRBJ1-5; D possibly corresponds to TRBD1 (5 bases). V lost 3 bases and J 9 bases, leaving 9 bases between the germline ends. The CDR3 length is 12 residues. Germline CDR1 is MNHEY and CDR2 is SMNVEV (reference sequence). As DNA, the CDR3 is TGTGCCAGCAGTTTGAGTCAGGGGCCCCAGCATTTT. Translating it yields CASSLSQGPQHF.

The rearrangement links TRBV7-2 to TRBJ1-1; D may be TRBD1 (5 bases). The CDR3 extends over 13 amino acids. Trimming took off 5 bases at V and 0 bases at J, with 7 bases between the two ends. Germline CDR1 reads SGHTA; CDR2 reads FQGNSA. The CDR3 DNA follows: TGTGCCAGCAGCAAAGGGGTGAACACTGAAGCTTTCTTT. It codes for CASSKGVNTEAFF.

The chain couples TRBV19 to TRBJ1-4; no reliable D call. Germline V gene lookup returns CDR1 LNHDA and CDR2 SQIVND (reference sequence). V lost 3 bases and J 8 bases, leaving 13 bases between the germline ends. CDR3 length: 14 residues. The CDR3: CASSIGRTGEKLFF. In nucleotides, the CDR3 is TGTGCCAGTAGTATCGGACGGACGGGAGAAAAACTGTTTTTT.

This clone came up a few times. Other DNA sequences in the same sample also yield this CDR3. The chain's CDR3 is CASRGPNTEAFF. In DNA form, the CDR3 reads TGTGCCAGCAGGGGCCCGAACACTGAAGCTTTCTTT. The chain couples TRBV28 to TRBJ1-1; D is uncertain. Looked up from germline, CDR1 is MDHEN and CDR2 is SYDVKM. Trimming shortened V by 6 bases and J by 1 base, and 6 bases separated the two germline ends. The CDR3 spans 12 residues.

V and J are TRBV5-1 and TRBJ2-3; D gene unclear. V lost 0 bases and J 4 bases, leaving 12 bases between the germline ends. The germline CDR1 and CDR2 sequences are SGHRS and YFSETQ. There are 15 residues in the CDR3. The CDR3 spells CASSLGVPGPDTQYF. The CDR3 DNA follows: TGCGCCAGCAGCTTGGGAGTTCCTGGACCAGATACGCAGTATTTT.

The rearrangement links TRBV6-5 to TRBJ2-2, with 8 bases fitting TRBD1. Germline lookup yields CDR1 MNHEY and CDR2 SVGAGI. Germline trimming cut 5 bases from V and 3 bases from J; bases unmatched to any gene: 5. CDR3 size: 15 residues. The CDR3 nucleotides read TGTGCCAGCAGTCTCGACAGGGGAGACACCGGGGAGCTGTTTTTT. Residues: CASSLDRGDTGELFF.

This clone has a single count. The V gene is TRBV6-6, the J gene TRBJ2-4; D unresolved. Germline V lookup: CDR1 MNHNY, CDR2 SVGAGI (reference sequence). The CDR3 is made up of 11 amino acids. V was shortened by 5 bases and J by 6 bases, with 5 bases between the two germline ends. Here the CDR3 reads CASSAGNIQYF. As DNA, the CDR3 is TGTGCCAGCAGTGCCGGAAACATTCAGTACTTC.

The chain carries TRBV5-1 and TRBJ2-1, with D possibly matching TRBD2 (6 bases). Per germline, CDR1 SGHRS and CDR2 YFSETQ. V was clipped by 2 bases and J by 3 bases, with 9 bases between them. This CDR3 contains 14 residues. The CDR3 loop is CASSFETSYNEQFF. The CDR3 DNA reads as TGCGCCAGCAGCTTCGAGACTAGCTACAATGAGCAGTTCTTC.

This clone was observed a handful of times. CDR3 nucleotides: TGCTCCGGACAGCCGGAGACCGTGAACACTGAAGCTTTCTTT. Its translation is CSGQPETVNTEAFF. The V call is TRBV29-1, the J call TRBJ1-1, with D perhaps matching TRBD1 (6 bases). The germline V gene has CDR1 SQVTM and CDR2 ANQGSEA. The CDR3 contains 14 residues.

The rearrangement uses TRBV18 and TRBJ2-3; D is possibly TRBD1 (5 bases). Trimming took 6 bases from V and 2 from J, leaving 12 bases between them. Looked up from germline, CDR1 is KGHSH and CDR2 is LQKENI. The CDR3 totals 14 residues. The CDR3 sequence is CASSLGAATDTQYF. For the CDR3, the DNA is TGTGCCAGCTCCCTAGGGGCTGCCACAGATACGCAGTATTTT.

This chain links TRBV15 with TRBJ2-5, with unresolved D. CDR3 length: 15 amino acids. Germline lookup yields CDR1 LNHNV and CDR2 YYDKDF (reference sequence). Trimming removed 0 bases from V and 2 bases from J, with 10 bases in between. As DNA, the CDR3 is TGTGCCACCAGCAGAGATCCGCGCGGACAAGAGACCCAGTACTTC. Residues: CATSRDPRGQETQYF.

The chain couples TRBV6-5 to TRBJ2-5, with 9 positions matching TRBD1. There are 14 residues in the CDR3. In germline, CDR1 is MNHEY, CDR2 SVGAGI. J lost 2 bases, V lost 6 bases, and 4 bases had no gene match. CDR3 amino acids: CASSLTGGQETQYF. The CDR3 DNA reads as TGTGCCAGCAGCCTGACAGGGGGTCAAGAGACCCAGTACTTC.

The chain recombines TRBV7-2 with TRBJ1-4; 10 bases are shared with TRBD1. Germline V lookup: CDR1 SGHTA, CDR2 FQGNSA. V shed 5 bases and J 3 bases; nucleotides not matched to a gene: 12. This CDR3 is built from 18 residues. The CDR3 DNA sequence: TGTGCCAGCAGCAGCCCCCCGGGACAGGGGTTACCTAATGAAAAACTGTTTTTT. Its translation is CASSSPPGQGLPNEKLFF.

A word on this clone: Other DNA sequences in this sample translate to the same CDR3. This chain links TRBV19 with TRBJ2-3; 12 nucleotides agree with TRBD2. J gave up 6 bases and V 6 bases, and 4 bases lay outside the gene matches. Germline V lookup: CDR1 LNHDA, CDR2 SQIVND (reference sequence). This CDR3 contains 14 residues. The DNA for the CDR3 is TGTGCCAGTAGACTAGCGGGAGGAGGGGATACGCAGTATTTT. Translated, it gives CASRLAGGGDTQYF.

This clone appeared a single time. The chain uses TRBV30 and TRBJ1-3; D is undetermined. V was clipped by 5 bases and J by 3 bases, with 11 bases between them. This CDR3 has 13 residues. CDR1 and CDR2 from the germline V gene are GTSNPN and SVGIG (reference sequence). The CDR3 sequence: CAWGRVDGNTIYF. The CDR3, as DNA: TGTGCCTGGGGGAGGGTTGATGGAAACACCATATATTTT.

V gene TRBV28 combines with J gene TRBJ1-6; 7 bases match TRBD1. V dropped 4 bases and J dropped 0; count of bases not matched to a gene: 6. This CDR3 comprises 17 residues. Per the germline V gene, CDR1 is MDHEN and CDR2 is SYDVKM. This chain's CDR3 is CASSSLTGTSYNSPLHF. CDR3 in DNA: TGTGCCAGCAGTTCCTTGACAGGGACCTCCTATAATTCACCCCTCCACTTT.

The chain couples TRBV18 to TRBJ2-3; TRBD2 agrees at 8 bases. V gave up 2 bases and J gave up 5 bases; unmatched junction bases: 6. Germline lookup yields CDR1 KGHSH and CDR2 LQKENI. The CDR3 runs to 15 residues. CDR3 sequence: CASSPDGRAVDTQYF. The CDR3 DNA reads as TGTGCCAGCTCACCAGACGGGAGGGCCGTAGATACGCAGTATTTT. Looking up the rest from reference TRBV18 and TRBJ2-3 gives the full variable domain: NAGVMQNPRHLVRRRGQEARLRCSPMKGHSHVYWYRQLPEEGLKFMVYLQKENIIDESGMPKERFSAEFPKEGPSILRIQQVVRGDSAAYFCASSPDGRAVDTQYFGPGTRLTVL.

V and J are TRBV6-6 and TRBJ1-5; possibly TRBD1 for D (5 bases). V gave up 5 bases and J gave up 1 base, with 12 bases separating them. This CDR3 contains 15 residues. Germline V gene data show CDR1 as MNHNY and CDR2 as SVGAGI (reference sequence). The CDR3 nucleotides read TGTGCCAGCAGTCTAAGGGGTGGAAGCAATCAGCCCCAGCATTTT. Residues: CASSLRGGSNQPQHF.

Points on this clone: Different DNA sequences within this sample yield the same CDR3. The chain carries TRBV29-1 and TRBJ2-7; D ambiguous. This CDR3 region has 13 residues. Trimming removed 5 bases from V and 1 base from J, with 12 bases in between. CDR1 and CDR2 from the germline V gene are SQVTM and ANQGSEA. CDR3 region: CSVTGTSSYEQYF. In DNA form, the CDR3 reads TGCAGCGTTACCGGTACATCATCCTACGAGCAGTACTTC.

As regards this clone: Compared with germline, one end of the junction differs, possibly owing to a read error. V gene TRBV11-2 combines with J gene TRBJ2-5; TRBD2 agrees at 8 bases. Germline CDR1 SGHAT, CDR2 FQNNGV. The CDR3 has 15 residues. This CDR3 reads CASSRGGRTQEAQYF. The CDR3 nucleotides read TGTGCCAGCAGCCGGGGGGGGCGGACCCAAGAGGCCCAGTACTTC.